This T cell receptor (beta chain) was found in a study of blood T cell repertoires in COVID-19. Germline assignment: CDR1 LNHDA and CDR2 SQIVND (reference sequence). With 5 bases clipped from V and 6 bases from J, the junction kept 19 bases outside the gene matches. The CDR3 loop spans 18 amino acids. Assay used: immunoSEQ multiplex PCR; TCRdb lists only in-frame clones, some missing. The sample holds roughly 180,000 clones, roughly 85% seen once. Sequencing was performed on peripheral blood. This receptor was taken from a woman aged 60-75 years with acute or convalescent COVID-19. V is TRBV19 and J is TRBJ2-5, with TRBD1 identical over 9 bases. The CDR3 DNA is TGTGCCAGTAGTCCCCTCCCGGGACAGGGAGGGTTTCGGCAGACCCAGTACTTC. It encodes CASSPLPGQGGFRQTQYF.